These 2 T cell receptor beta chains were all obtained from the same sample, sequenced in a study of beta chain features in type 1 diabetes. The investigators reverse transcribed all of the isolated RNA, so they sequenced expressed TCRB transcripts. The data were produced by immunoSEQ multiplex PCR, yet TCRdb's version contains in-frame clones alone and is incomplete. Altogether approximately 330,000 clones are present, more than 9.5% being singletons, with the ten largest covering roughly 0.014%. The sequenced sample consisted of naive CD4+ T cells from blood. The receptors derive from a woman aged 25-40 years in good health.

Only a few counts were recorded for this clone. The chain carries TRBV25-1 and TRBJ2-6, with D perhaps TRBD1 (5 bases). The CDR3 runs to 15 residues. Trimming pared 4 bases from V and 2 bases from J, leaving 9 bases between. CDR1 is MGHDK and CDR2 is SYGVNS in the germline V gene. CDR3 nucleotides: TGTGCCAGCAGTGCTGCAGGGACTGGGGCCAACGTCCTGACTTTC. It codes for CASSAAGTGANVLTF.

The chain joins TRBV7-9 to TRBJ2-3; 8 bases align to TRBD2. The CDR3 length is 15 residues. CDR1 is SEHNR, CDR2 FQNEAQ, per germline (reference sequence). The junction had 6 bases not matched to a gene; V was cut back by 1 base and J by 6 bases. The CDR3 spells CASSLVAGGRDTQYF. In nucleotides, the CDR3 is TGTGCCAGCAGCTTAGTGGCGGGAGGAAGGGATACGCAGTATTTT.